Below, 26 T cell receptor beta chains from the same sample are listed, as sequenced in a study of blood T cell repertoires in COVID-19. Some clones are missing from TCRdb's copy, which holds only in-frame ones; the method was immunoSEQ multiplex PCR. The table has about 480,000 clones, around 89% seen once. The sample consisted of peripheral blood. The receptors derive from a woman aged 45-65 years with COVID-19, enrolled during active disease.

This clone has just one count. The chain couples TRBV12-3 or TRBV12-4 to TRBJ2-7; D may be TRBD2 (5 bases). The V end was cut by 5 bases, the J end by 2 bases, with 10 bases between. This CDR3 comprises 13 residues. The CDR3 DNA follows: TGTGCCAGCAGTCCCACCGGGGCCTACGAGCAGTACTTC. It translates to CASSPTGAYEQYF.

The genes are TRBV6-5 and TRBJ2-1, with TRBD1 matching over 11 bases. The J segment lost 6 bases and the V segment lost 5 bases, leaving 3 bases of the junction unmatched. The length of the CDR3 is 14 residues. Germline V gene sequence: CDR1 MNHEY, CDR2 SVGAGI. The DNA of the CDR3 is TGTGCCAGCAGTCCCGGGACAGGGGGCAATGAGCAGTTCTTC. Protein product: CASSPGTGGNEQFF.

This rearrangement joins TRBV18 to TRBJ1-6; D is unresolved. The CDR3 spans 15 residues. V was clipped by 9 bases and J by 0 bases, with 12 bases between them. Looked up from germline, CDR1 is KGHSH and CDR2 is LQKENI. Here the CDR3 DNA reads TGTGCCAGTCGTTCATACGGCTCCTATAATTCACCCCTCCACTTT. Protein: CASRSYGSYNSPLHF.

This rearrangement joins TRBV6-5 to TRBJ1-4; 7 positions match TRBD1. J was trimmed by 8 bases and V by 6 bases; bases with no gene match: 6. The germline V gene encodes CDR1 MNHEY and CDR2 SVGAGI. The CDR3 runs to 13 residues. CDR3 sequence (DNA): TGTGCCAGCAGAAGGGGGCCGGGAGAAAAACTGTTTTTT. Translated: CASRRGPGEKLFF.

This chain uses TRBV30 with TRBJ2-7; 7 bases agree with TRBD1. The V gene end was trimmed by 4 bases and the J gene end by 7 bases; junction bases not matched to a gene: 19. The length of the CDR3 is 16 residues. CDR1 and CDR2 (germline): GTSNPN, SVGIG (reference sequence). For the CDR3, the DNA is TGTGCCTGGACCCACCAGGGGGAAACCCCCTATGGGGAGCAGTACTTC. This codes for CAWTHQGETPYGEQYF.

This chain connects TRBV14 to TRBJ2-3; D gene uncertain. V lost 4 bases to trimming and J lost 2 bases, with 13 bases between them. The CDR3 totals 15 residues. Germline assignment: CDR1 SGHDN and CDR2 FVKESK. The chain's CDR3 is CASSPAAAFTDTQYF. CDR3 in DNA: TGTGCCAGCAGCCCGGCTGCGGCCTTCACAGATACGCAGTATTTT.

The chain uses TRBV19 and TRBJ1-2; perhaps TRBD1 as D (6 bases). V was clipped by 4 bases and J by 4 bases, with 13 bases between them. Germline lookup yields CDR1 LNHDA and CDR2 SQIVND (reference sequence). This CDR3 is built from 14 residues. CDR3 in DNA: TGTGCCAGTAGTACTACAGGGTACAGCTATGGCTACACCTTC. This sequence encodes CASSTTGYSYGYTF.

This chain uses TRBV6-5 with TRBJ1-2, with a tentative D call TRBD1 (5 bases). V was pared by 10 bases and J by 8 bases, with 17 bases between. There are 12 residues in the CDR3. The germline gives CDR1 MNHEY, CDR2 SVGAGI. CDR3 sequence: CAIRGTTQGYTF. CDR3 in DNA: TGTGCCATCCGGGGGACGACGCAAGGCTACACCTTC.

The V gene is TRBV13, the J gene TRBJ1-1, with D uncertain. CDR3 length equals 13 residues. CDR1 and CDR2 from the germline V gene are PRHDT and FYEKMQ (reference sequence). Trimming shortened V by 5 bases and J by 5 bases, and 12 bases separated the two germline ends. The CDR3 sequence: CASSHGRRTEAFF. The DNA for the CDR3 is TGTGCCAGCAGCCACGGACGGAGGACTGAAGCTTTCTTT. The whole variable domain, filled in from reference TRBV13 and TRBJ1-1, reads AAGVIQSPRHLIKEKRETATLKCYPIPRHDTVYWYQQGPGQDPQFLISFYEKMQSDKGSIPDRFSAQQFSDYHSELNMSSLELGDSALYFCASSHGRRTEAFFGQGTRLTVV.

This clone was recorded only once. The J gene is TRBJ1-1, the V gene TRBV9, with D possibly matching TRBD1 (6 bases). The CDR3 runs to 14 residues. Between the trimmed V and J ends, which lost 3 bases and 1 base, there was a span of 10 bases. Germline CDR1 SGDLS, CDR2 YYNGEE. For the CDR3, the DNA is TGTGCCAGCAGCGCTCAGACAGGGAACACTGAAGCTTTCTTT. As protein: CASSAQTGNTEAFF.

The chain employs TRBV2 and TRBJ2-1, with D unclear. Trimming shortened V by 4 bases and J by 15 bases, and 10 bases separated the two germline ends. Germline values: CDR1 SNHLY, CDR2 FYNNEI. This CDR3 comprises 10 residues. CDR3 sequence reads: CASSGAILFF. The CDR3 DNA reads TGTGCCAGCAGTGGAGCTATTCTGTTCTTC. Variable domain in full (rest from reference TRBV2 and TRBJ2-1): EPEVTQTPSHQVTQMGQEVILRCVPISNHLYFYWYRQILGQKVEFLVSFYNNEISEKSEIFDDQFSVERPDGSNFTLKIRSTKLEDSAMYFCASSGAILFFGPGTRLTVL.

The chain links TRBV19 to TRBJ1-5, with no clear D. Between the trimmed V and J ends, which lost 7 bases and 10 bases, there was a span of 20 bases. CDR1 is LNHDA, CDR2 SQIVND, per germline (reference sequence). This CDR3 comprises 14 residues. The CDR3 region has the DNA TGTGCCAGTAAGGGCGTGGCGGGCCGGGATCCCCAGCATTTT. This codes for CASKGVAGRDPQHF.

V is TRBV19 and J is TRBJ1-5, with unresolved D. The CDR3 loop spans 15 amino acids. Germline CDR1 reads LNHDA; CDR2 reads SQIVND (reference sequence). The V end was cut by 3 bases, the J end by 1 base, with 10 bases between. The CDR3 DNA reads TGTGCCAGTAGTATTTCCGTTTCCAGCAATCAGCCCCAGCATTTT. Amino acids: CASSISVSSNQPQHF.

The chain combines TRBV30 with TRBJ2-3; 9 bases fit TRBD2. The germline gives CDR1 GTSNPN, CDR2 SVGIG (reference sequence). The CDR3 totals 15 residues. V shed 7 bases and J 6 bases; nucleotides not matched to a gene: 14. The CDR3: CAFIGASGVGDTQYF. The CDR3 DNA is TGTGCCTTCATAGGGGCTAGCGGGGTTGGGGATACGCAGTATTTT.

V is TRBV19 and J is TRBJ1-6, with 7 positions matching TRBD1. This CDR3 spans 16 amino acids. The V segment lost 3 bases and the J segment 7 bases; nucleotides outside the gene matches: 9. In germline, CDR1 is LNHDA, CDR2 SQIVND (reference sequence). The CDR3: CASSILGQAGNSPLHF. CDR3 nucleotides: TGTGCCAGTAGTATCCTCGGACAGGCTGGAAATTCACCCCTCCACTTT. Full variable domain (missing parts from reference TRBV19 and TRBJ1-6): DGGITQSPKYLFRKEGQNVTLSCEQNLNHDAMYWYRQDPGQGLRLIYYSQIVNDFQKGDIAEGYSVSREKKESFPLTVTSAQKNPTAFYLCASSILGQAGNSPLHFGNGTRLTVT.

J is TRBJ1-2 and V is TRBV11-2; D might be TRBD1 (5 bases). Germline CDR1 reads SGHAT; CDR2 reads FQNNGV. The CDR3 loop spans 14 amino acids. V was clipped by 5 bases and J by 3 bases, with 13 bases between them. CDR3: CASSPGLWDYGYTF. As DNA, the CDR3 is TGTGCCAGCAGCCCAGGGTTGTGGGACTATGGCTACACCTTC.

CDR3 protein: CATSDFSSGANVLTF. CDR3 sequence (DNA): TGTGCCACCAGTGATTTCAGCTCTGGGGCCAACGTCCTGACTTTC. The chain couples TRBV24-1 to TRBJ2-6; D unclear. The germline gives CDR1 KGHDR, CDR2 SFDVKD. The CDR3 runs to 15 residues. Deletions cut 1 base from V and 0 bases from J, with 3 bases between.

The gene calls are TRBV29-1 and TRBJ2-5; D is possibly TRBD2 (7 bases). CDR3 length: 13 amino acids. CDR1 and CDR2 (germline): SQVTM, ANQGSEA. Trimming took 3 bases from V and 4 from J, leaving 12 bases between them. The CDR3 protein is CSVERGGRETQYF. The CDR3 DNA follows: TGCAGCGTTGAGAGGGGGGGCCGAGAGACCCAGTACTTC.

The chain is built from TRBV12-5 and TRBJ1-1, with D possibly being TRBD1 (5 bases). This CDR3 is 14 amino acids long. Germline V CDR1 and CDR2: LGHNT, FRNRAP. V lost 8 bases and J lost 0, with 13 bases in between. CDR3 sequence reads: CASFTGAMNTEAFF. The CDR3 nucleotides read TGTGCTAGTTTTACAGGAGCGATGAACACTGAAGCTTTCTTT.

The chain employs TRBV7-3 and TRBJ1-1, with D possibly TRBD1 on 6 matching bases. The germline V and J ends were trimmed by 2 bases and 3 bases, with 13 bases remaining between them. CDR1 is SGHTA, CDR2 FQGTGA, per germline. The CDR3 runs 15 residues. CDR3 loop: CASSLGRGADTEAFF. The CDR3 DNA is TGTGCCAGCAGCTTAGGTCGGGGGGCTGACACTGAAGCTTTCTTT.

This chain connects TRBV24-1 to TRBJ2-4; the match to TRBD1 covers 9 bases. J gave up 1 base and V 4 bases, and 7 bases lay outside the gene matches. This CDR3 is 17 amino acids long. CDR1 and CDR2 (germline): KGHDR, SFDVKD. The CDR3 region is CATSDSGTGFAKNIQYF. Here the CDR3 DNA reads TGTGCCACCAGTGACTCCGGGACAGGGTTTGCCAAAAACATTCAGTACTTC.

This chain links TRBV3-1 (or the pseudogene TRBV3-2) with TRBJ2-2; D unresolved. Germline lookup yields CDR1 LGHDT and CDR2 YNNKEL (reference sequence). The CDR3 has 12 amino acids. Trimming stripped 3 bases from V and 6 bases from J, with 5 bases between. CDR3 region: CASSHRSGELFF. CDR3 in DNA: TGTGCCAGCAGCCACAGGTCCGGGGAGCTGTTTTTT.

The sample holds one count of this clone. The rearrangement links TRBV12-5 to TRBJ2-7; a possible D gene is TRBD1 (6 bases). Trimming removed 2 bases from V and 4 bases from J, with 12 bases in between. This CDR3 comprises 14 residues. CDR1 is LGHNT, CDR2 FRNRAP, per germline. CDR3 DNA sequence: TGTGCTAGTGGTTTGCCCGGACAGATTTACGAGCAGTACTTC. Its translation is CASGLPGQIYEQYF.

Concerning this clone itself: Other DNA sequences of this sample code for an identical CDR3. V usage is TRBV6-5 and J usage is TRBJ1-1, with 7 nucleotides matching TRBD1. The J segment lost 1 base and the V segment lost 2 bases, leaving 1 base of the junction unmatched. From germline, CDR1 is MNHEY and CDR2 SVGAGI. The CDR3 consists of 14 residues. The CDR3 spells CASSYQGGNTEAFF. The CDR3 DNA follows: TGTGCCAGCAGTTACCAGGGGGGGAACACTGAAGCTTTCTTT.

CDR3 nucleotides: TGTGCCAGCAGCCCCGGGACTAGCGGGGTTGGCATTCAGTACTTC. Protein product: CASSPGTSGVGIQYF. This chain joins TRBV3-1 (or the pseudogene TRBV3-2) and TRBJ2-4; 13 bases match TRBD2. V gave up 4 bases and J gave up 9 bases; unmatched junction bases: 6. This CDR3 region has 15 residues. Per germline, CDR1 LGHDT and CDR2 YNNKEL (reference sequence).

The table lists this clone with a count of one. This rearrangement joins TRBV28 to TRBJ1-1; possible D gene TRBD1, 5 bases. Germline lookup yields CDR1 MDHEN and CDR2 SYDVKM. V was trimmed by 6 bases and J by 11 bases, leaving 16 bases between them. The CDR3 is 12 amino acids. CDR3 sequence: CASRAGTLWAFF. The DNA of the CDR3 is TGTGCCAGCAGGGCCGGGACTCTATGGGCTTTCTTT.